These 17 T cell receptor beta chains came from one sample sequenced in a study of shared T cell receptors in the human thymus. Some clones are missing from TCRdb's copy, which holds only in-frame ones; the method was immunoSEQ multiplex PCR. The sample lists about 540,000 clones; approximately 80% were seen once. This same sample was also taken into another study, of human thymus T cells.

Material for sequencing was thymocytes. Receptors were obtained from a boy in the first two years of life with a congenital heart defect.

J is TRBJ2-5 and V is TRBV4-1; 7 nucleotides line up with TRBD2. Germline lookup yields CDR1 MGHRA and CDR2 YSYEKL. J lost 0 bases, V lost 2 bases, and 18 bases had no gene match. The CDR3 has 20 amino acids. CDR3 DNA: TGCGCCAGCAGCCAATTCCACATAAGCGGGGATCGAGATCACCAAGAGACCCAGTACTTC. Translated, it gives CASSQFHISGDRDHQETQYF.

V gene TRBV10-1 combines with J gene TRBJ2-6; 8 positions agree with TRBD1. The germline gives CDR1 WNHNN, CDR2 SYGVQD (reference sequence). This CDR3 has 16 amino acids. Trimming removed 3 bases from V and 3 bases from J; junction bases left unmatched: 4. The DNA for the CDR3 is TGCGCCAGCAGTGACAGGGGGCGAGGTGGGGCCAACGTCCTGACTTTC. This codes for CASSDRGRGGANVLTF.

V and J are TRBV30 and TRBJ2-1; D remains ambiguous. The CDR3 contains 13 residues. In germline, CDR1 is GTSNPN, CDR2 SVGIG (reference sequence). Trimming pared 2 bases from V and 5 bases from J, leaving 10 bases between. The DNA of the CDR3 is TGTGCCTGGAGTCAAAACGAGGACAATGAGCAGTTCTTC. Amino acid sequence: CAWSQNEDNEQFF.

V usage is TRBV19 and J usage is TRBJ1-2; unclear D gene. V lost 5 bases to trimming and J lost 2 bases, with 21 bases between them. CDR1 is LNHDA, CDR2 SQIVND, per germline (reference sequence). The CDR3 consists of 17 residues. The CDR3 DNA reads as TGTGCCAGTAGTCCCGATTTCCAACCGGTTTTGAACTATGGCTACACCTTC. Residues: CASSPDFQPVLNYGYTF.

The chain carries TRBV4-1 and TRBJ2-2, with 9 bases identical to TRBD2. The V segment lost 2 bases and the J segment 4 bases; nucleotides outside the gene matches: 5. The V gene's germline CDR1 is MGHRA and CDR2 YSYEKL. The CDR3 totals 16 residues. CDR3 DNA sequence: TGCGCCAGCAGCCAAAGGACTAGCGCGGCCACCGGGGAGCTGTTTTTT. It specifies CASSQRTSAATGELFF.

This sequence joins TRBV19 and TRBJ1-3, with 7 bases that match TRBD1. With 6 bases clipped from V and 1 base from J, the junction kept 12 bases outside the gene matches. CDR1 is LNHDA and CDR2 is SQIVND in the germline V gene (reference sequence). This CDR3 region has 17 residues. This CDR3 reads CASSSLGQTHSGNTIYF. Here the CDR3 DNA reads TGTGCCAGTAGCTCGCTGGGACAGACCCATTCTGGAAACACCATATATTTT. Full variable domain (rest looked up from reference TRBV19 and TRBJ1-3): DGGITQSPKYLFRKEGQNVTLSCEQNLNHDAMYWYRQDPGQGLRLIYYSQIVNDFQKGDIAEGYSVSREKKESFPLTVTSAQKNPTAFYLCASSSLGQTHSGNTIYFGEGSWLTVV.

For the CDR3, the DNA is TGTGCCAGCAGCTTAGGGACTAGCGGGCCTCAGGCGGAGACCCAGTACTTC. Translating gives CASSLGTSGPQAETQYF. The chain recombines TRBV7-2 with TRBJ2-5, with 11 bases identical to TRBD2. CDR1 is SGHTA, CDR2 FQGNSA, per germline. V dropped 1 base and J dropped 5; count of bases not matched to a gene: 9. The length of the CDR3 is 17 residues.

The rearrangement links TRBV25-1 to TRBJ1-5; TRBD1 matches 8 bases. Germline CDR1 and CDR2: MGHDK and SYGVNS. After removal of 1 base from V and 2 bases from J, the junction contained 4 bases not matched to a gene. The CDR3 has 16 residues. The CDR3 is CASSEFATGGNQPQHF. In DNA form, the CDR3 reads TGTGCCAGCAGTGAATTCGCGACAGGGGGCAATCAGCCCCAGCATTTT.

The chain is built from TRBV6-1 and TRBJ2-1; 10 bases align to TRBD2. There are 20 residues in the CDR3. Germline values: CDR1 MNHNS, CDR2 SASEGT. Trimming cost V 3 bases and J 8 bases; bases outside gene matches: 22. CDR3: CASSDSRSGRPPGACDEQFF. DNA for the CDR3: TGTGCCAGCAGTGATTCCCGTAGCGGGAGGCCCCCTGGCGCCTGCGATGAGCAGTTCTTC.

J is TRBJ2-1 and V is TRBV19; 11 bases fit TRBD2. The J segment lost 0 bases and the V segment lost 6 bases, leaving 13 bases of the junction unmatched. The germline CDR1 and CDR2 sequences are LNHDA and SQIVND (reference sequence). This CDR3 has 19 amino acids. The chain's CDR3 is CASSPAGTSGPSSYNEQFF. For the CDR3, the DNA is TGTGCCAGTAGCCCCGCCGGGACTAGCGGCCCGAGCTCCTACAATGAGCAGTTCTTC.

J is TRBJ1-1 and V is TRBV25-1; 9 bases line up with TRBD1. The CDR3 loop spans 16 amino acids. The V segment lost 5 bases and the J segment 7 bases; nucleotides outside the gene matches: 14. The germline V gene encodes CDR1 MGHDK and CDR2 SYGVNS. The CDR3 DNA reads TGTGCCAGCAGTTTCCGGACAGGGGAGGCGCAAGGTGAAGCTTTCTTT. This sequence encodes CASSFRTGEAQGEAFF.

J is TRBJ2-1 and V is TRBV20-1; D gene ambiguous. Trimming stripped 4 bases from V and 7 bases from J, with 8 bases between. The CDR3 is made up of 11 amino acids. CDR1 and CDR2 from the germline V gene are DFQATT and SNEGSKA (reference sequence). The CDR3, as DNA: TGCAGTGCTATTGAGAAGAATGAGCAGTTCTTC. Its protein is CSAIEKNEQFF.

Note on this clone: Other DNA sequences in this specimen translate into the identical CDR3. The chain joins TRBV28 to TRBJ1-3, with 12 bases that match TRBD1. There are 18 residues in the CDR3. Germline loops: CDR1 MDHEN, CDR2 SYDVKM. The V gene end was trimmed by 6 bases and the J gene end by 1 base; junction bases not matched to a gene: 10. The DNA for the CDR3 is TGTGCCAGCAGCCCCCCGGGGACAGGGGGCGTGTCTGGAAACACCATATATTTT. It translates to CASSPPGTGGVSGNTIYF.

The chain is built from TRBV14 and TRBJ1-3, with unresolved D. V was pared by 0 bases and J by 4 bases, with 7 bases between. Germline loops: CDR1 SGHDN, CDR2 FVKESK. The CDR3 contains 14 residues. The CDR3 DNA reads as TGTGCCAGCAGCCAAGATTCGGGGGGAAACACCATATATTTT. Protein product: CASSQDSGGNTIYF.

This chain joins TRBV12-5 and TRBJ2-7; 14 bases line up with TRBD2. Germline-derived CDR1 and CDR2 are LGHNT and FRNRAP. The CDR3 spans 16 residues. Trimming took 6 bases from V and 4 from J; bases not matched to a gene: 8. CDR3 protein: CASGGLAGEEGYEQYF. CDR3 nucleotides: TGTGCTAGTGGGGGACTAGCGGGAGAGGAGGGTTACGAGCAGTACTTC.

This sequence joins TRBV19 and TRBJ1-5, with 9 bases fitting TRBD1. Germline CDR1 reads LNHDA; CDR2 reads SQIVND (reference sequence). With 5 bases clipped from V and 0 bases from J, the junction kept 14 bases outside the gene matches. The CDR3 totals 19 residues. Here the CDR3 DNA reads TGTGCCAGTAGTCACCCGTCCCGGGACAGGGCTTCTAGCAATCAGCCCCAGCATTTT. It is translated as CASSHPSRDRASSNQPQHF.

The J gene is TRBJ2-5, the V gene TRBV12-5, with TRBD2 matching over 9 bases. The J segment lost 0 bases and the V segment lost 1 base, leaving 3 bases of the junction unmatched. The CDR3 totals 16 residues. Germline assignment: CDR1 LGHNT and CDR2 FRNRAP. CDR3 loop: CASGLGAGGDQETQYF. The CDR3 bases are TGTGCTAGTGGTTTGGGAGCGGGAGGTGACCAAGAGACCCAGTACTTC. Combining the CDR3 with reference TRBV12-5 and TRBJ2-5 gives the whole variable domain DARVTQTPRHKVTEMGQEVTMRCQPILGHNTVFWYRQTMMQGLELLAYFRNRAPLDDSGMPKDRFSAEMPDATLATLKIQPSEPRDSAVYFCASGLGAGGDQETQYFGPGTRLLVL.